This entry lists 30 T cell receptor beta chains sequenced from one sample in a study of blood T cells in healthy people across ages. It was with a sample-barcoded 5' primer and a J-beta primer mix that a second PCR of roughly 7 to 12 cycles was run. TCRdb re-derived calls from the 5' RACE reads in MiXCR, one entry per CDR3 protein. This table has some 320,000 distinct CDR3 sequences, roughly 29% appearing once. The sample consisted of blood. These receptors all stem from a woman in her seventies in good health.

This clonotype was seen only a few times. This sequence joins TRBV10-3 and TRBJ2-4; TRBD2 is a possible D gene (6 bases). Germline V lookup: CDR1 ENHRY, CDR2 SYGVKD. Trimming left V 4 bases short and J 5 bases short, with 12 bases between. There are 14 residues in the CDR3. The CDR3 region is CAISGRGGENIQYF. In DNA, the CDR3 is TGTGCCATCAGTGGTCGAGGAGGGGAAAACATTCAGTACTTC.

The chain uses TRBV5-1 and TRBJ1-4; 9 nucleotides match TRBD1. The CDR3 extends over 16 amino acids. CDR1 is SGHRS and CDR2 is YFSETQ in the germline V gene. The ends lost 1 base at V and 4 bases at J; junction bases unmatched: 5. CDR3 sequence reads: CASSLTGTGFNEKLFF. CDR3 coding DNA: TGCGCCAGCAGCTTGACGGGGACAGGGTTTAATGAAAAACTGTTTTTT.

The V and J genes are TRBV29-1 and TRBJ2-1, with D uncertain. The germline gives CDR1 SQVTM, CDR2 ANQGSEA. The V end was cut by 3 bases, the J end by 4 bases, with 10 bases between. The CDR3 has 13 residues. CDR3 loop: CSVDRDRYNEQFF. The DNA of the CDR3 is TGCAGCGTTGACCGAGACCGGTACAATGAGCAGTTCTTC.

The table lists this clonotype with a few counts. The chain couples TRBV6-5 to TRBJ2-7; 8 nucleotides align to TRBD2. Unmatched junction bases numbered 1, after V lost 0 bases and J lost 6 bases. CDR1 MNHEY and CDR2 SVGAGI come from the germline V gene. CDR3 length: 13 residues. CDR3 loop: CASSYSRGGEQYF. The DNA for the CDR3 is TGTGCCAGCAGTTACTCCCGGGGGGGCGAGCAGTACTTC.

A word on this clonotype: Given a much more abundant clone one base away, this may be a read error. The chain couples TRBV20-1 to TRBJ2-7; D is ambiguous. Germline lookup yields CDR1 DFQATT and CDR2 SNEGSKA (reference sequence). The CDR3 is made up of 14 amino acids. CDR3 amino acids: CSARKAPVYYEQCF. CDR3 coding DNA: TGCAGTGCTAGAAAGGCACCGGTCTACTACGAGCAGTGCTTC.

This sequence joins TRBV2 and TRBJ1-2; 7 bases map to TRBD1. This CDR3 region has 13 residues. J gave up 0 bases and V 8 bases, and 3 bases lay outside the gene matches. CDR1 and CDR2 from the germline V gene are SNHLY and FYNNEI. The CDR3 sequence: CASGTEANYGYTF. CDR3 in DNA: TGTGCCAGCGGGACAGAAGCTAACTATGGCTACACCTTC.

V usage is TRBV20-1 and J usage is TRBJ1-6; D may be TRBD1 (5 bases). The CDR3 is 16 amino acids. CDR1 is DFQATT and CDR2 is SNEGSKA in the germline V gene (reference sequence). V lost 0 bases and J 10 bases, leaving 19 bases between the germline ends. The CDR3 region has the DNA TGCAGTGCTAGAGACCGGTCCGGGACGTCGGGCTCACCCCTCCACTTT. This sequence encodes CSARDRSGTSGSPLHF.

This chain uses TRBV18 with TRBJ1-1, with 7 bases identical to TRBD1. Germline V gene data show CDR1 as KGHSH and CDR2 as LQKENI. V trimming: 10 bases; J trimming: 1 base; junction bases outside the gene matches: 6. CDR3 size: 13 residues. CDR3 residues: CAMKQGTNTEAFF. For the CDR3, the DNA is TGTGCCATGAAACAGGGGACGAACACTGAAGCTTTCTTT.

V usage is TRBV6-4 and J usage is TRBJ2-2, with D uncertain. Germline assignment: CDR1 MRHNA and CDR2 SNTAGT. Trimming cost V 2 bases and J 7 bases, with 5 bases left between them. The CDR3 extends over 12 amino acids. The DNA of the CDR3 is TGTGCCAGCAGTGACCCGGGCGGGGAGCTGTTTTTT. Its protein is CASSDPGGELFF.

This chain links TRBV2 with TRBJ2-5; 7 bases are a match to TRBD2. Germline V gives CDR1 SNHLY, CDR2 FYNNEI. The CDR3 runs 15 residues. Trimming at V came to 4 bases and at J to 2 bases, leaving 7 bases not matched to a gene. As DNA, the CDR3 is TGTGCCAGCAGTGTTGGATCTAGCGGACAAGAGACCCAGTACTTC. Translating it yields CASSVGSSGQETQYF.

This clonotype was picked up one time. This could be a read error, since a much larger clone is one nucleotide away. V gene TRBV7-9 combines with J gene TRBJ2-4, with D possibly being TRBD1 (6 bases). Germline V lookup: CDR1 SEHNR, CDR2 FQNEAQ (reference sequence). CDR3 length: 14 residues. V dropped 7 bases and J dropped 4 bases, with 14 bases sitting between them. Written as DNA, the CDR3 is TGTGCCAGCAACTCCTACAGGGAAAAAAACATTCAGTACTTC. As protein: CASNSYREKNIQYF. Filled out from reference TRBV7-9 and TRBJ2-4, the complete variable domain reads DTGVSQNPRHKITKRGQNVTFRCDPISEHNRLYWYRQTLGQGPEFLTYFQNEAQLEKSRLLSDRFSAERPKGSFSTLEIQRTEQGDSAMYLCASNSYREKNIQYFGAGTRLSVL.

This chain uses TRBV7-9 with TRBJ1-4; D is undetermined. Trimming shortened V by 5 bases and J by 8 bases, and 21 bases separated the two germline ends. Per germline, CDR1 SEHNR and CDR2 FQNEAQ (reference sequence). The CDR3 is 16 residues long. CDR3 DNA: TGTGCCAGCAGCCCCCAATTCGGATCGGCAGGAGAAAAACTGTTTTTT. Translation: CASSPQFGSAGEKLFF. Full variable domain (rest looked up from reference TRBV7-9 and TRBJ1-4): DTGVSQNPRHKITKRGQNVTFRCDPISEHNRLYWYRQTLGQGPEFLTYFQNEAQLEKSRLLSDRFSAERPKGSFSTLEIQRTEQGDSAMYLCASSPQFGSAGEKLFFGSGTQLSVL.

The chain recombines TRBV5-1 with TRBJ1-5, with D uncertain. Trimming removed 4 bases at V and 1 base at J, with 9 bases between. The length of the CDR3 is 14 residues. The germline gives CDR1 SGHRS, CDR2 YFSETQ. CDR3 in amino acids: CASSPDGSNQPQHF. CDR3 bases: TGCGCCAGCAGCCCGGACGGGAGCAATCAGCCCCAGCATTTT.

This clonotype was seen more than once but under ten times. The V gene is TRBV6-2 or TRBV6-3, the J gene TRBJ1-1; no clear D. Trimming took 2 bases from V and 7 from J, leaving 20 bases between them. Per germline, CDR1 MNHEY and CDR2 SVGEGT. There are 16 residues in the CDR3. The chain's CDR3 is CASSYPFALVGGEAFF. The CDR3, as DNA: TGTGCCAGCAGTTACCCTTTTGCTCTAGTCGGCGGTGAAGCTTTCTTT.

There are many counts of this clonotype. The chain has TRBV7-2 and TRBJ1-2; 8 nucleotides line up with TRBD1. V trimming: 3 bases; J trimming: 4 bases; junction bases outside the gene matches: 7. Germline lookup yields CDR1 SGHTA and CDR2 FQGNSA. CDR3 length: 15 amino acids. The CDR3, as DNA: TGTGCCAGCAGCTTGTCTCGGACAGGGCTCTATGGCTACACCTTC. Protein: CASSLSRTGLYGYTF.

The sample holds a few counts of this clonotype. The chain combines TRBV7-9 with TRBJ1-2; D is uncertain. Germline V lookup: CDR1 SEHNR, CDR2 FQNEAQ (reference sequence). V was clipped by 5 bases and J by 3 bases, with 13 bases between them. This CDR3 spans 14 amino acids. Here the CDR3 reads CASSDLGSHYGYTF. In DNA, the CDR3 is TGTGCCAGCAGCGACCTGGGCAGCCACTATGGCTACACCTTC.

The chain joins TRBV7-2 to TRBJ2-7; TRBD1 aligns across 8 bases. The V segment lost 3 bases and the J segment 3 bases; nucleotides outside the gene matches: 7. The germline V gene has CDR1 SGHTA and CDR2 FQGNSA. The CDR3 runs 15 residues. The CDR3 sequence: CASSLTGDGYYEQYF. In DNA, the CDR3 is TGTGCCAGCAGCTTGACAGGGGATGGTTACTACGAGCAGTACTTC.

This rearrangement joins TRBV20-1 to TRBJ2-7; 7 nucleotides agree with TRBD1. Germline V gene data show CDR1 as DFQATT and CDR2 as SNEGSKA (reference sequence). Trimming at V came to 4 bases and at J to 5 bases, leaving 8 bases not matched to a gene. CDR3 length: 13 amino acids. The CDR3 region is CSATQTGRDEQYF. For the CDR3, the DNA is TGCAGTGCTACCCAGACAGGGAGAGACGAGCAGTACTTC.

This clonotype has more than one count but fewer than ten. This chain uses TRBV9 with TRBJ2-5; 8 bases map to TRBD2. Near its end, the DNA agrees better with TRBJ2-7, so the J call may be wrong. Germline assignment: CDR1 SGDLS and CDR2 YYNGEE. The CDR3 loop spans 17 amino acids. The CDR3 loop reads CASSVEGLASGSYEQYF. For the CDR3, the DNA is TGTGCCAGCAGCGTAGAAGGGCTGGCAAGCGGGAGCTACGAGCAGTACTTC.

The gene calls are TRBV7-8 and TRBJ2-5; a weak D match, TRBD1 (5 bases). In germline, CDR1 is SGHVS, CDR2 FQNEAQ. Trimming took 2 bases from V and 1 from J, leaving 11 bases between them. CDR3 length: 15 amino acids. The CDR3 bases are TGTGCCAGCAGCTTAACAGGTTTAGGCCAAGAGACCCAGTACTTC. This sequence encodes CASSLTGLGQETQYF.

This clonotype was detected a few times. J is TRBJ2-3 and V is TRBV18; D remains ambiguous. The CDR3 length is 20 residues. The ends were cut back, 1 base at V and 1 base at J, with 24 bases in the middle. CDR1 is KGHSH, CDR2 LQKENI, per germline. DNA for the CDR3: TGTGCCAGCTCACCACTTGGTTTCCGGTCCCCGAATAAGCGCACAGATACGCAGTATTTT. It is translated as CASSPLGFRSPNKRTDTQYF.

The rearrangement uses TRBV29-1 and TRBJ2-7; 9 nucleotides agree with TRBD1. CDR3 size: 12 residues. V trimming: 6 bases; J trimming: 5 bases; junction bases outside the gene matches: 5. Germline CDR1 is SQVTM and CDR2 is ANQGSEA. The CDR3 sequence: CSVGQGEHEQYF. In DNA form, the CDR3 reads TGCAGCGTGGGACAGGGTGAGCACGAGCAGTACTTC.

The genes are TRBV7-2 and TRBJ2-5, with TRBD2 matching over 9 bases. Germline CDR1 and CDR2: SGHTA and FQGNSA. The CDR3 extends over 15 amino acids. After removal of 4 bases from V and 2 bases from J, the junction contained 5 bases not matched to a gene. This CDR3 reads CASSSNLAGQETQYF. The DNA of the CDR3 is TGTGCCAGCAGCTCCAATCTAGCGGGGCAAGAGACCCAGTACTTC.

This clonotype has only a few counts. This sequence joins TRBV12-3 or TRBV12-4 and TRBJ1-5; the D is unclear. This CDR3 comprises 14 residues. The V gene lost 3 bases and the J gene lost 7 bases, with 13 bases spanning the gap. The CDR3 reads CASSFPGVLQPQHF. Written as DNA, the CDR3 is TGTGCCAGCAGTTTTCCGGGCGTTCTCCAGCCCCAGCATTTT.

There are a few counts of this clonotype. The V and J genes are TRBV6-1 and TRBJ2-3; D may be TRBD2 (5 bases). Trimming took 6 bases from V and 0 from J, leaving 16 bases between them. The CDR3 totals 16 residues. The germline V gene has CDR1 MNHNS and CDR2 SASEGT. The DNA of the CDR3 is TGTGCCAGCAGGCGCGTCGGGGTCGGGAGCACAGATACGCAGTATTTT. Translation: CASRRVGVGSTDTQYF.

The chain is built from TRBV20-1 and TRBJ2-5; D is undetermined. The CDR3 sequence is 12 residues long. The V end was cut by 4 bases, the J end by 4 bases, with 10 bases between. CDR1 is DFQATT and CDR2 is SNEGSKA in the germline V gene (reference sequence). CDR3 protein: CSAILTGETQYF. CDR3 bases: TGCAGTGCTATTCTGACCGGAGAGACCCAGTACTTC.

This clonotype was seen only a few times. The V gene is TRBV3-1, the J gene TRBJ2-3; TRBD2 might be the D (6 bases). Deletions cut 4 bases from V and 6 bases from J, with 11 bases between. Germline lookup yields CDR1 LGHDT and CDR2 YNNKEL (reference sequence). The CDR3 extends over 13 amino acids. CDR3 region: CASSPSGVDTQYF. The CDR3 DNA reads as TGTGCCAGCAGCCCCTCGGGAGTTGATACGCAGTATTTT.

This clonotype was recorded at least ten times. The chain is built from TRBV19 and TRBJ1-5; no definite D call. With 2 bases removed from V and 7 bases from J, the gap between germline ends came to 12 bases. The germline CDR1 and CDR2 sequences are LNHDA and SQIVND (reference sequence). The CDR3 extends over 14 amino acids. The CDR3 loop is CASSIFLTGQPQHF. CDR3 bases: TGTGCCAGTAGTATATTTTTGACTGGCCAGCCCCAGCATTTT. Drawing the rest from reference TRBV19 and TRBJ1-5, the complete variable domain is DGGITQSPKYLFRKEGQNVTLSCEQNLNHDAMYWYRQDPGQGLRLIYYSQIVNDFQKGDIAEGYSVSREKKESFPLTVTSAQKNPTAFYLCASSIFLTGQPQHFGDGTRLSIL.

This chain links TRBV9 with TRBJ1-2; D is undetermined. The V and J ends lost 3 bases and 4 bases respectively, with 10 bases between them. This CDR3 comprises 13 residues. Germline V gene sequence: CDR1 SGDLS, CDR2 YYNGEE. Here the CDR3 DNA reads TGTGCCAGCAGCGGGGGAGCGGGCTATGGCTACACCTTC. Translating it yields CASSGGAGYGYTF.

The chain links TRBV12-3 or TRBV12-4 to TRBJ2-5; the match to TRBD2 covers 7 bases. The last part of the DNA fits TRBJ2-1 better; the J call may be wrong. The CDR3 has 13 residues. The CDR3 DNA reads TGTGCCAGCAGTTGGCGGGAGCGGCATGAGCAGTTCTTC. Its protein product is CASSWRERHEQFF.